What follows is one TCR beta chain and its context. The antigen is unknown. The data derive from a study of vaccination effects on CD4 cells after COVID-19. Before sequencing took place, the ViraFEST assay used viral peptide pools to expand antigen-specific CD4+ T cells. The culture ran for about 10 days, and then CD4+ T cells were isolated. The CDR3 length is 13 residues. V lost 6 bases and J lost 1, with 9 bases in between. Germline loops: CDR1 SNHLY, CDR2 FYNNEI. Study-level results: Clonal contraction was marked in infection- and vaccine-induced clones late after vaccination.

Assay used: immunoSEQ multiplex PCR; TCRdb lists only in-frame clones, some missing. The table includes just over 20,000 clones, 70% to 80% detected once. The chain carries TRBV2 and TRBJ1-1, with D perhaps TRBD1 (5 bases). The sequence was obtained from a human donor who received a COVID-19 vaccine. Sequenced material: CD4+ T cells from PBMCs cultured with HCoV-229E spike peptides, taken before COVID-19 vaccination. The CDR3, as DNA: TGTGCCAGCAGCGTTGGGGGGAACACTGAAGCTTTCTTT. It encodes CASSVGGNTEAFF. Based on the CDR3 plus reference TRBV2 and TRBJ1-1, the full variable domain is EPEVTQTPSHQVTQMGQEVILRCVPISNHLYFYWYRQILGQKVEFLVSFYNNEISEKSEIFDDQFSVERPDGSNFTLKIRSTKLEDSAMYFCASSVGGNTEAFFGQGTRLTVV.